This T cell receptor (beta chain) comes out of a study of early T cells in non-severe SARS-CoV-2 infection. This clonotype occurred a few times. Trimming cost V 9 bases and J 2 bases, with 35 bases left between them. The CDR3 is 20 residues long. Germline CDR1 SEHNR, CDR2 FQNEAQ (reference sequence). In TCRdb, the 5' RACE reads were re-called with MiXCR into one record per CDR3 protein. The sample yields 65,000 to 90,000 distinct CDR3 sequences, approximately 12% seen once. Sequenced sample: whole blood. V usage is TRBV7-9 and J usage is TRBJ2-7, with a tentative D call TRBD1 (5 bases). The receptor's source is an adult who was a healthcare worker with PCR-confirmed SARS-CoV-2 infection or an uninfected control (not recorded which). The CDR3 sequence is CARRIPKGYNREIRPYEQYF. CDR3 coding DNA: TGTGCCAGGAGAATCCCTAAGGGGTACAACCGCGAAATAAGGCCCTACGAGCAGTACTTC.